The 8 T cell receptor beta chains below all came from one sample that was sequenced in a study of neurological immune-mediated disorders. As for time point: longitudinal time-point 3. TCRdb reprocessed the 5' RACE reads with MiXCR, giving one entry per CDR3 protein. The sample records about 53,000 distinct CDR3 sequences, approximately 8.4% being singletons. The specimen was PBMCs. These TCRs come from a woman in her thirties or forties in good health.

This clonotype was detected many times. This sequence joins TRBV6-2 or TRBV6-3 and TRBJ2-7; TRBD2 aligns across 11 bases. This CDR3 has 16 amino acids. Trimming took 7 bases from V and 7 from J; bases not matched to a gene: 15. The V gene's germline CDR1 is MNHEY and CDR2 SVGEGT. CDR3 sequence (DNA): TGTGCCAGCAAAAAGGGGCCGGGACTAGCGGTTTTGGAGCAGTACTTC. It translates to CASKKGPGLAVLEQYF.

This clonotype was seen many times. The chain joins TRBV5-1 to TRBJ2-1, with 10 bases that match TRBD2. The CDR3 runs 16 residues. J was trimmed by 7 bases and V by 0 bases; bases with no gene match: 7. CDR1 SGHRS and CDR2 YFSETQ come from the germline V gene. CDR3 sequence: CASSLDVASGRNEQFF. The DNA for the CDR3 is TGCGCCAGCAGCTTGGACGTAGCTAGCGGGAGAAATGAGCAGTTCTTC.

This clonotype has a count of ten or more. The V call is TRBV7-9, the J call TRBJ1-2; perhaps TRBD1 as D (5 bases). The CDR3 contains 16 residues. The germline gives CDR1 SEHNR, CDR2 FQNEAQ (reference sequence). V was trimmed by 5 bases and J by 6 bases, leaving 22 bases between them. CDR3 nucleotides: TGTGCCAGCAGCCTGACGGAAGGAGCAGGGCTGGATGGCTACACCTTC. This translates into CASSLTEGAGLDGYTF.

This clonotype was observed many times. V and J are TRBV29-1 and TRBJ1-2; no clear D gene. The V and J ends lost 0 bases and 0 bases respectively, with 5 bases between them. Germline values: CDR1 SQVTM, CDR2 ANQGSEA. CDR3 length: 13 amino acids. The chain's CDR3 is CSVEERTNYGYTF. The CDR3 nucleotides are TGCAGCGTTGAAGAGAGAACTAACTATGGCTACACCTTC.

This clonotype was counted at least ten times. The rearrangement links TRBV13 to TRBJ2-3; possibly TRBD2 for D (5 bases). Germline V lookup: CDR1 PRHDT, CDR2 FYEKMQ (reference sequence). Trimming cost V 3 bases and J 2 bases, with 15 bases left between them. CDR3 length: 16 residues. CDR3 region: CASSFGGGEITDTQYF. The CDR3 region has the DNA TGTGCCAGCAGCTTCGGTGGAGGCGAAATCACAGATACGCAGTATTTT.

This clonotype showed up many times. V usage is TRBV5-1 and J usage is TRBJ1-2; D is ambiguous. The germline V gene encodes CDR1 SGHRS and CDR2 YFSETQ. Trimming took 0 bases from V and 2 from J, leaving 5 bases between them. The CDR3 covers 13 residues. The CDR3 sequence: CASSLAGNYGYTF. CDR3 sequence (DNA): TGCGCCAGCAGCTTGGCAGGCAACTATGGCTACACCTTC.

Ten or more counts support this clonotype. The rearrangement joins TRBV20-1 to TRBJ2-7; 12 positions match TRBD2. The CDR3 contains 17 residues. Germline V gene sequence: CDR1 DFQATT, CDR2 SNEGSKA (reference sequence). After removal of 6 bases from V and 4 bases from J, the junction contained 16 bases not matched to a gene. CDR3 sequence: CSAYIATSGSLKYEQYF. CDR3 nucleotide sequence: TGCAGTGCCTATATCGCGACTAGCGGGAGTCTTAAGTACGAGCAGTACTTC.

This clonotype came up many times. The rearrangement uses TRBV4-2 and TRBJ2-3, with 12 bases that match TRBD2. CDR3 length equals 17 residues. The germline gives CDR1 LGHNA, CDR2 YNFKEQ. V shed 0 bases and J 6 bases; nucleotides not matched to a gene: 7. The CDR3 protein is CASSQDPPSGGADTQYF. CDR3 DNA: TGTGCCAGCAGCCAAGATCCCCCTAGCGGGGGGGCGGATACGCAGTATTTT.